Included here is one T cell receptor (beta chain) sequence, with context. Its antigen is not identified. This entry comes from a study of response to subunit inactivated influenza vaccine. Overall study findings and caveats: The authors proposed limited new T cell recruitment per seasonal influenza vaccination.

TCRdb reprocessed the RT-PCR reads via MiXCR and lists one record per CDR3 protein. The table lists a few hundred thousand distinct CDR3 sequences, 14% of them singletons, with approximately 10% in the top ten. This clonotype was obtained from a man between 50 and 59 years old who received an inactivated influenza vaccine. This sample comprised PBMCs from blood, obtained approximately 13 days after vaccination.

The CDR3 protein is CASSATGASYEQYF. CDR3 nucleotides: TGTGCCAGCAGCGCTACAGGGGCCTCCTACGAGCAGTACTTC. The chain carries TRBV7-9 and TRBJ2-7, with 7 bases fitting TRBD1. The CDR3 contains 14 residues. Germline-derived CDR1 and CDR2 are SEHNR and FQNEAQ (reference sequence). Trimming took 5 bases from V and 0 from J; bases not matched to a gene: 4.